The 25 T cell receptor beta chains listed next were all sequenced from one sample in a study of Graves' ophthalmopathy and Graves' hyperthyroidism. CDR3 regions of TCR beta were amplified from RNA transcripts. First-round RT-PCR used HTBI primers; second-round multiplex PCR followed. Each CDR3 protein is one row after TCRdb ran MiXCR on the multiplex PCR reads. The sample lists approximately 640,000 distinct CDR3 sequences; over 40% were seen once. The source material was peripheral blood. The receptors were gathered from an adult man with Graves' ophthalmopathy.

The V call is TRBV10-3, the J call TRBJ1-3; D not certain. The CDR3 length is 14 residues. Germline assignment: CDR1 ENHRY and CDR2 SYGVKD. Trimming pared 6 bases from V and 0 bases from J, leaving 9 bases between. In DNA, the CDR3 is TGTGCCATCAGGCCCTCTAGCTCTGGAAACACCATATATTTT. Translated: CAIRPSSSGNTIYF.

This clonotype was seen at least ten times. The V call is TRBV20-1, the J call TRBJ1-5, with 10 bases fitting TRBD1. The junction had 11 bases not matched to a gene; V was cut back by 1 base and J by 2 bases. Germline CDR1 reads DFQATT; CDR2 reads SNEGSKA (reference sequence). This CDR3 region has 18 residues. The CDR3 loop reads CSARGVGTGAAGNQPQHF. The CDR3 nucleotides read TGCAGTGCTAGAGGCGTCGGGACAGGGGCTGCGGGCAATCAGCCCCAGCATTTT.

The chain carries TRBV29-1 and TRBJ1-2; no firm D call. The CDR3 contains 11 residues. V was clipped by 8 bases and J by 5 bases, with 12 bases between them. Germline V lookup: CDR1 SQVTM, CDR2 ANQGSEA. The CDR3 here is CSLETDYGYTF. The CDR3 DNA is TGCAGCTTAGAAACGGATTATGGCTACACCTTC.

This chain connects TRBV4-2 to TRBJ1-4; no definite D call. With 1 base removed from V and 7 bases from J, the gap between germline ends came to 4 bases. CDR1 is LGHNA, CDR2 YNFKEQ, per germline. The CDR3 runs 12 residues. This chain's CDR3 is CASSQAAEKLFF. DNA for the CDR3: TGTGCCAGCAGCCAAGCTGCTGAAAAACTGTTTTTT.

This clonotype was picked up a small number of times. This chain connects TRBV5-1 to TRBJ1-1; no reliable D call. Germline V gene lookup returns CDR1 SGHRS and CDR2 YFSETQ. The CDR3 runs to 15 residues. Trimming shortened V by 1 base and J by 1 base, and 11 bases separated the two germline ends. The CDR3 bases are TGCGCCAGCAGCTTGTCGCAGGTCGGGAACACTGAAGCTTTCTTT. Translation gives CASSLSQVGNTEAFF.

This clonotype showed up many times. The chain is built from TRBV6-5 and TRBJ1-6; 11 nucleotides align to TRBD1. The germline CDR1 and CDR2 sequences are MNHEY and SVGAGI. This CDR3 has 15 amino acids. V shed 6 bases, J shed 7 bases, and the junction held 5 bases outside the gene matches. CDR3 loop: CASRWTGGMNSPLHF. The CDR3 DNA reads TGTGCCAGCAGGTGGACAGGGGGCATGAATTCACCCCTCCACTTT.

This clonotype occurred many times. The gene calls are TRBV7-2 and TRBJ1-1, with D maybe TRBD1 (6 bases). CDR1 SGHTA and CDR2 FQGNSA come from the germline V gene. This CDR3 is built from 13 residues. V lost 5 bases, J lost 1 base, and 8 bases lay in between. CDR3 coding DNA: TGTGCCAGCAGCGGCAGGGGGAACACTGAAGCTTTCTTT. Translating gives CASSGRGNTEAFF.

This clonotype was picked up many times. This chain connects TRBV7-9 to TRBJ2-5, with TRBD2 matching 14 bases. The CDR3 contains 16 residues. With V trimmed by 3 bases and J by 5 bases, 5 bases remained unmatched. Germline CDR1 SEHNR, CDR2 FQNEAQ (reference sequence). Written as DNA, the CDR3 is TGTGCCAGCAGCTTCGGGACTAGCGGGAGCTTGGAGACCCAGTACTTC. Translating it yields CASSFGTSGSLETQYF.

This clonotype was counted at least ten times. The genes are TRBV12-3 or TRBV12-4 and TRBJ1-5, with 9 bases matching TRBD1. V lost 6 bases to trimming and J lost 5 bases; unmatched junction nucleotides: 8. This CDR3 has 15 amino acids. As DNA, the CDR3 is TGTGCCAGCAGATCTACGGGACAGGGTCATCAGCCCCAGCATTTT. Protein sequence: CASRSTGQGHQPQHF.

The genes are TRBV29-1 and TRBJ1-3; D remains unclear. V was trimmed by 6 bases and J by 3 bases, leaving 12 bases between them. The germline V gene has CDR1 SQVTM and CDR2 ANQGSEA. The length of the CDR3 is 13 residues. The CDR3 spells CSVDGPGGNTIYF. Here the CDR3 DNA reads TGCAGCGTAGATGGACCCGGTGGAAACACCATATATTTT.

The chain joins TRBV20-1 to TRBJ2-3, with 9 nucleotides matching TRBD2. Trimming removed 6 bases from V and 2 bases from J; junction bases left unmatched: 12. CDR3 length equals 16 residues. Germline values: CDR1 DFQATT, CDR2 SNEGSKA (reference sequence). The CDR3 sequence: CSARPRGGYVTDTQYF. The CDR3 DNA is TGCAGTGCCCGCCCGCGGGGGGGCTATGTCACAGATACGCAGTATTTT.

The CDR3 is CSAGEGDTEAFF. The DNA for the CDR3 is TGCAGCGCCGGGGAGGGAGACACTGAAGCTTTCTTT. This chain connects TRBV29-1 to TRBJ1-1; D unclear. V lost 7 bases and J 3 bases, leaving 12 bases between the germline ends. The CDR3 covers 12 residues. The germline V gene has CDR1 SQVTM and CDR2 ANQGSEA.

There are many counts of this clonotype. This chain's CDR3 is CATSRVGGDYEQYF. The CDR3 nucleotides are TGTGCCACCAGCAGAGTTGGTGGGGATTACGAGCAGTACTTC. The chain recombines TRBV15 with TRBJ2-7; D call uncertain. The CDR3 is made up of 14 amino acids. Between the trimmed V and J ends, which lost 1 base and 4 bases, there was a span of 11 bases. Germline-derived CDR1 and CDR2 are LNHNV and YYDKDF (reference sequence). Based on the CDR3 plus reference TRBV15 and TRBJ2-7, the full variable domain is DAMVIQNPRYQVTQFGKPVTLSCSQTLNHNVMYWYQQKSSQAPKLLFHYYDKDFNNEADTPDNFQSRRPNTSFCFLDIRSPGLGDTAMYLCATSRVGGDYEQYFGPGTRLTVT.

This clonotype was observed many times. CDR3 in amino acids: CAIQRGASTEAFF. The CDR3 nucleotides read TGTGCCATCCAGCGGGGCGCGAGCACTGAAGCTTTCTTT. The chain employs TRBV10-3 and TRBJ1-1, with D possibly being TRBD1 (5 bases). In germline, CDR1 is ENHRY, CDR2 SYGVKD. This CDR3 comprises 13 residues. V was shortened by 8 bases and J by 4 bases, with 14 bases between the two germline ends.

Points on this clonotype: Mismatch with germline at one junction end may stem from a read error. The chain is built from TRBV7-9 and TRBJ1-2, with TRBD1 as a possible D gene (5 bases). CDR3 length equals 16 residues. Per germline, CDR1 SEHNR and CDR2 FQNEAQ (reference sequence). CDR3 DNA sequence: TGCGCCAGCAGCCACGACAGCACCTGGGTTAACTATGGCTACACCTTC. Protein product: CASSHDSTWVNYGYTF.

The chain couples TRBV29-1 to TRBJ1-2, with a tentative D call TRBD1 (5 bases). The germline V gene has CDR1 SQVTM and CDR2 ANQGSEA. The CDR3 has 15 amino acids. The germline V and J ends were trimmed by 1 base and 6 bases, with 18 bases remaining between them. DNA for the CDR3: TGCAGCGTTGAAGGGGGTGACAGAGGCAACCATGGCTACACCTTC. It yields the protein CSVEGGDRGNHGYTF.

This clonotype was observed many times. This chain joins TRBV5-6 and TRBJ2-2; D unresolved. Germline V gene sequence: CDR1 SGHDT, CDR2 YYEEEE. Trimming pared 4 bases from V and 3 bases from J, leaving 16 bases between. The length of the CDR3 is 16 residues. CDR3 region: CASSPVQLQDTGELFF. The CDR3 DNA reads TGTGCCAGCAGCCCGGTCCAGCTTCAGGACACCGGGGAGCTGTTTTTT. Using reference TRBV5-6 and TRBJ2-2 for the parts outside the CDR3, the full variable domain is DAGVTQSPTHLIKTRGQQVTLRCSPKSGHDTVSWYQQALGQGPQFIFQYYEEEERQRGNFPDRFSGHQFPNYSSELNVNALLLGDSALYLCASSPVQLQDTGELFFGEGSRLTVL.

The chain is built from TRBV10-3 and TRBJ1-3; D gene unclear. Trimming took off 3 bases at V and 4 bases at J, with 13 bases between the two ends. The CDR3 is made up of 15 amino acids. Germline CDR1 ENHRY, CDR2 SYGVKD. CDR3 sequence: CAISEDLLGGNTIYF. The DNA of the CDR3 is TGTGCCATCAGTGAAGATTTGCTGGGGGGAAACACCATATATTTT.

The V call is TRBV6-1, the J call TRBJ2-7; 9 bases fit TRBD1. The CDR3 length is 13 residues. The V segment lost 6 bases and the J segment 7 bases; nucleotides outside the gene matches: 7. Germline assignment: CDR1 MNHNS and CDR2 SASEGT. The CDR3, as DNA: TGTGCCAGCAGAGGACAGGGGATTAGGGAGCAGTACTTC. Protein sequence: CASRGQGIREQYF.

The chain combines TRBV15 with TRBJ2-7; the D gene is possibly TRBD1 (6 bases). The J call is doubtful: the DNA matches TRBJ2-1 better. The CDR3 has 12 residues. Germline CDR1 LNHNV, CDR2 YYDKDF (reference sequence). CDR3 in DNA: TGTGCCACCAGCGCAGGGGACAATGAGCAGTTCTTC. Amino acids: CATSAGDNEQFF.

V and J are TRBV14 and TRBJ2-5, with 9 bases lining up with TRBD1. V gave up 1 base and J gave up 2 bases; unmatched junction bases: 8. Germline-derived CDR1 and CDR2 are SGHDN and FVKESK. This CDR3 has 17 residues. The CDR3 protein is CASSQGDYRGLQETQYF. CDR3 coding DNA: TGTGCCAGCAGCCAAGGGGATTACAGGGGGCTTCAAGAGACCCAGTACTTC.

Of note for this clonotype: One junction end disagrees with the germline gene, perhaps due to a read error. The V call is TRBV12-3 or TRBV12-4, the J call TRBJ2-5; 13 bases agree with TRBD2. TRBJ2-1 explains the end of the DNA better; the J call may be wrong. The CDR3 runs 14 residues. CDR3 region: CASKGLAGNNEQFF. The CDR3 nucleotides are TGTGCCAGCAAGGGACTAGCGGGAAACAATGAACAGTTCTTC.

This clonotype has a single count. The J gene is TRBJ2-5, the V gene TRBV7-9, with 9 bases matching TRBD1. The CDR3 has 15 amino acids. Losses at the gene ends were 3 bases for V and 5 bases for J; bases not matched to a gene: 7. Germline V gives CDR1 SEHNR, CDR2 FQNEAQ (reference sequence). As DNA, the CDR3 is TGTGCCAGCAGCTTCGCCGGGACAGGGCTGGAGACCCAGTACTTC. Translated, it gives CASSFAGTGLETQYF.

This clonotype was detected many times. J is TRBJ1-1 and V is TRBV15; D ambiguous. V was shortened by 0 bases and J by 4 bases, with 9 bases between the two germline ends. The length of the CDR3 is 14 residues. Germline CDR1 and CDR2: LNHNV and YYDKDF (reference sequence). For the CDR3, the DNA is TGTGCCACCAGCAGAGATTCGATTGGCACTGAAGCTTTCTTT. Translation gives CATSRDSIGTEAFF. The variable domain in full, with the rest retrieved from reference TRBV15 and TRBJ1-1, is DAMVIQNPRYQVTQFGKPVTLSCSQTLNHNVMYWYQQKSSQAPKLLFHYYDKDFNNEADTPDNFQSRRPNTSFCFLDIRSPGLGDTAMYLCATSRDSIGTEAFFGQGTRLTVV.

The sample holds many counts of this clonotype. The CDR3: CASSTGYTEAFF. CDR3 sequence (DNA): TGTGCCAGTAGTACGGGGTATACTGAAGCTTTCTTT. The chain has TRBV19 and TRBJ1-1; D gene ambiguous. V lost 4 bases and J lost 5, with 8 bases in between. This CDR3 is built from 12 residues. CDR1 LNHDA and CDR2 SQIVND come from the germline V gene (reference sequence).